This entry describes one T cell receptor (beta chain). Its specificity is unknown. The data belong to a study of response to subunit inactivated influenza vaccine. Findings of the study overall: The authors offered the suggestion that each seasonal influenza vaccination recruits few new T cells.

TCRdb fed the RT-PCR reads into MiXCR, producing one record per CDR3 protein. In the table there are about 500,000 distinct CDR3 sequences, around 7.7% of which are singletons. The CDR3 is made up of 12 amino acids. V lost 1 base, J lost 14 bases, and 12 bases lay in between. Germline CDR1 reads SGHDN; CDR2 reads FVKESK. J is TRBJ2-1 and V is TRBV14; D is perhaps TRBD1 or TRBD2 (5 bases each). The material was PBMCs from blood, obtained roughly 24 months after vaccination. This sequence originates from a man aged 50 to 75 who received an inactivated influenza vaccine. The chain's CDR3 is CASSQVWGWKFF. For the CDR3, the DNA is TGTGCCAGCAGCCAAGTCTGGGGGTGGAAGTTCTTC.